Here is one T cell receptor beta chain with its context. The assay was immunoSEQ multiplex PCR, and TCRdb's table has in-frame clones only and misses some. The sample lists 200,000 or so clones, almost 90% occurring once. The CDR3 loop spans 19 amino acids. Per germline, CDR1 SGHTA and CDR2 FQGNSA. The V and J ends lost 5 bases and 0 bases, in that order; junction bases with no gene match: 17. The sample belongs to a study of blood T cell repertoires in COVID-19. The J gene is TRBJ1-1, the V gene TRBV7-2; 8 bases are shared with TRBD1. Sequenced: peripheral blood. This clonotype originated in a woman aged 55-69 years with acute or convalescent COVID-19. The CDR3 sequence: CASSPRAGGAGGLNTEAFF. For the CDR3, the DNA is TGTGCCAGCAGCCCGCGGGCAGGGGGCGCCGGGGGCCTGAACACTGAAGCTTTCTTT.